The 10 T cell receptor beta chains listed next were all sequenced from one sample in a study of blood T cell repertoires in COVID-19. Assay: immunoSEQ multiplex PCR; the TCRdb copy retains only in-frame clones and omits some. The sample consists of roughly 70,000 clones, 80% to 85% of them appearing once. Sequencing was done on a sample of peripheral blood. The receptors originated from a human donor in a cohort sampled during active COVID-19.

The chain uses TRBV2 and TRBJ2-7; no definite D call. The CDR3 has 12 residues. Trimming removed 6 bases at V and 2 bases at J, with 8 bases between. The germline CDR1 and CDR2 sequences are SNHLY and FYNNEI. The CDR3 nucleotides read TGTGCCAGCAGCGCAGAAGCCTACGAGCAGTACTTC. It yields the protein CASSAEAYEQYF.

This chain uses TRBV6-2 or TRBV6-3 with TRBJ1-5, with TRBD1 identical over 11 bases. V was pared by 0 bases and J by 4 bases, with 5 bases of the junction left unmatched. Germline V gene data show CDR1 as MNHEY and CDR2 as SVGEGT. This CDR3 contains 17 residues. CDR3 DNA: TGTGCCAGCAGTTACTCCACGGACAGGGGGCGTAATCAGCCCCAGCATTTT. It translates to CASSYSTDRGRNQPQHF.

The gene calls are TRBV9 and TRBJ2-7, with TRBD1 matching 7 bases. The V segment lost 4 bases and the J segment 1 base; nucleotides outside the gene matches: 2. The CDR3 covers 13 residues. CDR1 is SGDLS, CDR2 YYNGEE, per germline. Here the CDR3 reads CASSRQGSYEQYF. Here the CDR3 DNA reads TGTGCCAGCAGCCGACAGGGTTCCTACGAGCAGTACTTC. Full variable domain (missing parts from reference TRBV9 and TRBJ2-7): DSGVTQTPKHLITATGQRVTLRCSPRSGDLSVYWYQQSLDQGLQFLIQYYNGEERAKGNILERFSAQQFPDLHSELNLSSLELGDSALYFCASSRQGSYEQYFGPGTRLTVT.

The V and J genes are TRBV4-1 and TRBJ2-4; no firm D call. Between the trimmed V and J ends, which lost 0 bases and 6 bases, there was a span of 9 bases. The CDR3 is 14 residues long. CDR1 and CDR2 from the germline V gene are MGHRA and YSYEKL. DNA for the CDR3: TGCGCCAGCAGCCAAGAAGTACAGCTAAACATTCAGTACTTC. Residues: CASSQEVQLNIQYF.

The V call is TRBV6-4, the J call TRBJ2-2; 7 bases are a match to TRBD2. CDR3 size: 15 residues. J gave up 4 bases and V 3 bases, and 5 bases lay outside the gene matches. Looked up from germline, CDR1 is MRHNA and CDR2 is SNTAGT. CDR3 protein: CASSETGGSTGELFF. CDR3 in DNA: TGTGCCAGCAGTGAGACGGGGGGAAGCACCGGGGAGCTGTTTTTT.

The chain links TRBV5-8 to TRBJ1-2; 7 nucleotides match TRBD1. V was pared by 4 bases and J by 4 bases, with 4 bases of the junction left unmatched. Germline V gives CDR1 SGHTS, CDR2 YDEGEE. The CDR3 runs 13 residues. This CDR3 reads CASSPGTVYGYTF. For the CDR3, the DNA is TGTGCCAGCAGCCCCGGGACAGTCTATGGCTACACCTTC.

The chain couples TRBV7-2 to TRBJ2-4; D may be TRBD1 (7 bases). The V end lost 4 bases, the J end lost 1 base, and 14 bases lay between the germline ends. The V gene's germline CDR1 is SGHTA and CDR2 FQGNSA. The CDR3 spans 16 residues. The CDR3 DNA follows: TGTGCCAGCAGCTCCTCAGGGGGGTGGGCCAAAAACATTCAGTACTTC. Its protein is CASSSSGGWAKNIQYF.

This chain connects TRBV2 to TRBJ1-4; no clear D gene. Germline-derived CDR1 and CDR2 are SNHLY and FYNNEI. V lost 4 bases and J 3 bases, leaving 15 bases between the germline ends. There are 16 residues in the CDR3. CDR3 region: CASSADPRRANEKLFF. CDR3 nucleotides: TGTGCCAGCAGTGCAGACCCCAGGAGGGCTAATGAAAAACTGTTTTTT.

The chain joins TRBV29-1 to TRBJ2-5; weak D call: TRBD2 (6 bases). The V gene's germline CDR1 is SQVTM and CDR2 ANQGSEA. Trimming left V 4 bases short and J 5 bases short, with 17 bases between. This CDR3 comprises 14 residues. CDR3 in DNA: TGCAGCGTTGGAGCCAGTGTAGCGGCTGAGACCCAGTACTTC. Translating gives CSVGASVAAETQYF.

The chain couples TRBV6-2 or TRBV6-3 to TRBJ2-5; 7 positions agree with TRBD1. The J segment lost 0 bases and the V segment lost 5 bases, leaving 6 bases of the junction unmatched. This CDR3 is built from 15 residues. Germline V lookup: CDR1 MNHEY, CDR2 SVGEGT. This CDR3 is CASSPLGTDQETQYF. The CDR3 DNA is TGTGCCAGCAGTCCCCTCGGGACAGACCAAGAGACCCAGTACTTC.